The 17 T cell receptor beta chains listed next were all sequenced from one sample in a study of T cells in tumors after PD-1 blockade. Measured with immunoSEQ multiplex PCR; TCRdb has only the in-frame clones, and not every one. This sample has about 33,000 clones, with around four fifths found just once. The specimen was PBMCs, collected before anti-PD-1 treatment. The origin of the receptors is a human donor with basal cell carcinoma.

Comment on this clone: One end of the junction varies from germline; a read error may be responsible. The V call is TRBV7-7, the J call TRBJ2-3; possibly TRBD2 for D (6 bases). The CDR3 extends over 16 amino acids. Germline CDR1 and CDR2: SSHAT and FNYEAQ (reference sequence). The CDR3 coding sequence is TGTGCTAGCAGCTTAGGAGCGGGCTACAGCACAGATACGCAGTATTTT. Amino acids: CASSLGAGYSTDTQYF.

The gene calls are TRBV10-2 and TRBJ2-7; tentative D call: TRBD2 (7 bases). CDR3 size: 15 residues. V lost 6 bases and J 5 bases, leaving 20 bases between the germline ends. Per the germline V gene, CDR1 is WSHSY and CDR2 is SAAADI. Here the CDR3 reads CASRSRGGLFDEQYF. The CDR3 region has the DNA TGCGCCAGCAGGTCTAGGGGGGGCCTTTTCGACGAGCAGTACTTC.

The chain links TRBV7-3 to TRBJ1-1, with D possibly matching TRBD1 (6 bases). The CDR3 has 14 residues. V lost 2 bases and J lost 0, with 7 bases in between. Looked up from germline, CDR1 is SGHTA and CDR2 is FQGTGA. The CDR3 loop reads CASSLGGLNTEAFF. Here the CDR3 DNA reads TGTGCCAGCAGCTTAGGGGGGCTGAACACTGAAGCTTTCTTT.

A few counts support this clone. The chain is built from TRBV7-9 and TRBJ1-5, with no clear D. Per the germline V gene, CDR1 is SEHNR and CDR2 is FQNEAQ (reference sequence). V lost 1 base to trimming and J lost 7 bases, with 8 bases between them. The CDR3 consists of 13 residues. CDR3: CASSLEGQQPQHF. The CDR3, as DNA: TGTGCCAGCAGCTTAGAGGGTCAACAGCCCCAGCATTTT.

J is TRBJ1-2 and V is TRBV28; 7 bases agree with TRBD1. V lost 6 bases, J lost 8 bases, and 18 bases stayed unmatched. Germline V gene lookup returns CDR1 MDHEN and CDR2 SYDVKM. The CDR3 spans 16 residues. The CDR3 DNA follows: TGTGCCAGCAGGGGCCAAGACAGGGCCCACAGGTCCGGCTACACCTTC. It specifies CASRGQDRAHRSGYTF.

This clone was counted a few times. This same CDR3 is encoded by further DNA sequences in the sample. The rearrangement uses TRBV7-8 and TRBJ2-2; weak D call: TRBD2 (7 bases). The CDR3 totals 15 residues. From germline, CDR1 is SGHVS and CDR2 FQNEAQ. With 2 bases removed from V and 2 bases from J, the gap between germline ends came to 9 bases. This CDR3 reads CASSLWGGNTGELFF. For the CDR3, the DNA is TGTGCCAGCAGCTTATGGGGGGGCAACACCGGGGAGCTGTTTTTT.

The chain recombines TRBV7-3 with TRBJ2-3; TRBD1 matches 9 bases. This CDR3 is 16 amino acids long. The J segment lost 1 base and the V segment lost 5 bases, leaving 7 bases of the junction unmatched. CDR1 and CDR2 from the germline V gene are SGHTA and FQGTGA. CDR3 DNA sequence: TGTGCCAGCAGCCCACGGAGGACAGGGGGCACAGATACGCAGTATTTT. As protein: CASSPRRTGGTDTQYF.

The rearrangement uses TRBV4-3 and TRBJ1-2, with D hard to call. This CDR3 is 14 amino acids long. The V end was cut by 0 bases, the J end by 8 bases, with 13 bases between. CDR1 is LGHNA, CDR2 YSLEER, per germline. As DNA, the CDR3 is TGCGCCAGCAGCCAAGATCGAGCGGTGGGAGGCTACACCTTC. This sequence encodes CASSQDRAVGGYTF.

This chain connects TRBV24-1 to TRBJ1-4; 9 bases fit TRBD1. The trim removed 3 bases at V and 6 bases at J, leaving 7 bases unmatched. There are 16 residues in the CDR3. Germline values: CDR1 KGHDR, CDR2 SFDVKD. CDR3 sequence: CATSDPTGTGYEKLFF. The CDR3 nucleotides read TGTGCCACCAGTGATCCCACCGGGACAGGGTATGAAAAACTGTTTTTT.

The gene calls are TRBV6-6 and TRBJ1-4; tentative D call: TRBD1 (6 bases). Trimming took 0 bases from V and 8 from J, leaving 16 bases between them. The germline V gene encodes CDR1 MNHNY and CDR2 SVGAGI (reference sequence). The CDR3 consists of 16 residues. CDR3 protein: CASSYSNQGPEEKLFF. CDR3 DNA sequence: TGTGCCAGCAGTTACTCGAACCAGGGGCCAGAAGAAAAACTGTTTTTT.

The gene calls are TRBV7-3 and TRBJ2-1; D may be TRBD1 (5 bases). Trimming stripped 5 bases from V and 3 bases from J, with 8 bases between. Germline loops: CDR1 SGHTA, CDR2 FQGTGA. The CDR3 is 13 residues long. CDR3 protein: CASSLDSYNEQFF. The DNA for the CDR3 is TGTGCCAGCAGCCTCGACAGCTACAATGAGCAGTTCTTC.

This clone was detected only once. V gene TRBV2 combines with J gene TRBJ2-2, with unresolved D. CDR1 and CDR2 (germline): SNHLY, FYNNEI. Trimming took off 4 bases at V and 6 bases at J, with 9 bases between the two ends. CDR3 length: 13 amino acids. CDR3: CASSGVRSGELFF. DNA for the CDR3: TGTGCCAGCAGTGGGGTACGATCCGGGGAGCTGTTTTTT.

The rearrangement joins TRBV30 to TRBJ2-4; no reliable D call. This CDR3 is built from 12 residues. V was pared by 5 bases and J by 3 bases, with 8 bases between. Germline lookup yields CDR1 GTSNPN and CDR2 SVGIG (reference sequence). The CDR3 sequence: CAWASYKNIQYF. The CDR3 bases are TGTGCCTGGGCCTCCTACAAAAACATTCAGTACTTC. The full variable domain, in which reference TRBV30 and TRBJ2-4 provide the parts outside the CDR3, is SQTIHQWPATLVQPVGSPLSLECTVEGTSNPNLYWYRQAAGRGLQLLFYSVGIGQISSEVPQNLSASRPQDRQFILSSKKLLLSDSGFYLCAWASYKNIQYFGAGTRLSVL.

The chain uses TRBV5-5 and TRBJ1-4, with 11 bases identical to TRBD1. V gave up 4 bases and J gave up 0 bases; unmatched junction bases: 5. The V gene's germline CDR1 is SGHKS and CDR2 YYEKEE (reference sequence). The CDR3 has 17 residues. The CDR3 spells CASSVGQGEATNEKLFF. As DNA, the CDR3 is TGTGCCAGCAGCGTGGGACAGGGGGAGGCAACTAATGAAAAACTGTTTTTT. Using reference TRBV5-5 and TRBJ1-4 for the parts outside the CDR3, the full variable domain is DAGVTQSPTHLIKTRGQQVTLRCSPISGHKSVSWYQQVLGQGPQFIFQYYEKEERGRGNFPDRFSARQFPNYSSELNVNALLLGDSALYLCASSVGQGEATNEKLFFGSGTQLSVL.

The rearrangement links TRBV24-1 to TRBJ1-1; D may be TRBD1 (6 bases). This CDR3 comprises 13 residues. Looked up from germline, CDR1 is KGHDR and CDR2 is SFDVKD. With 5 bases removed from V and 1 base from J, the gap between germline ends came to 7 bases. In DNA, the CDR3 is TGTGCCACCAGTGGACAGGAGAACACTGAAGCTTTCTTT. As protein: CATSGQENTEAFF.

The J gene is TRBJ1-2, the V gene TRBV30, with D possibly being TRBD1 (6 bases). This CDR3 spans 13 amino acids. Germline assignment: CDR1 GTSNPN and CDR2 SVGIG (reference sequence). V dropped 0 bases and J dropped 10 bases, with 15 bases sitting between them. CDR3 in amino acids: CAWSVLQGSAYTF. For the CDR3, the DNA is TGTGCCTGGAGTGTACTCCAGGGGAGTGCCTACACCTTC.

V is TRBV7-8 and J is TRBJ2-6, with 7 bases identical to TRBD1. Germline CDR1 and CDR2: SGHVS and FQNEAQ. Trimming at V came to 2 bases and at J to 0 bases, leaving 7 bases not matched to a gene. The CDR3 covers 18 residues. CDR3 sequence (DNA): TGTGCCAGCAGCTTAAGGGGGCTGGATTTCTCTGGGGCCAACGTCCTGACTTTC. Its protein is CASSLRGLDFSGANVLTF.